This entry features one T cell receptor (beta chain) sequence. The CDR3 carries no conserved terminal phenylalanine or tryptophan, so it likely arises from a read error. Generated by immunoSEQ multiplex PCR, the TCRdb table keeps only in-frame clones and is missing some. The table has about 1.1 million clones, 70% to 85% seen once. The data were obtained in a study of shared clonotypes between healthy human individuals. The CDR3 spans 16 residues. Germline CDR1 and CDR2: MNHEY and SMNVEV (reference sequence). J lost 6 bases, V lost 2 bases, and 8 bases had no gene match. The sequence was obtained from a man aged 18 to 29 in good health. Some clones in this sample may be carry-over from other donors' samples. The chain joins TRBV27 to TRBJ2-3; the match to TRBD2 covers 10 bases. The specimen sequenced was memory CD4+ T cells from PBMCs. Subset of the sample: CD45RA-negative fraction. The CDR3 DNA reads TGTGCCAGCAGTTTAAGAGCGGGAGGGCCATGGGATACGCAGTATTAT. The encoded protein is CASSLRAGGPWDTQYY.